Listed here are 2 T cell receptor beta chains from one sample, sequenced in a study of blood T cell repertoires in COVID-19. Produced via immunoSEQ multiplex PCR; TCRdb's table is partial and in-frame only. The sample has about 190,000 clones, 81% seen once. Sample: peripheral blood. The receptors here all came from a woman of 80 years or more with COVID-19, enrolled during active disease.

This clone has only a few counts. The chain recombines TRBV4-1 with TRBJ2-2; D is perhaps TRBD2 (5 bases). Germline V lookup: CDR1 MGHRA, CDR2 YSYEKL. The ends were cut back, 4 bases at V and 4 bases at J, with 13 bases in the middle. The CDR3 runs 15 residues. The CDR3 region is CASSPGPRGTGELFF. CDR3 coding DNA: TGCGCCAGCAGCCCGGGTCCACGGGGCACCGGGGAGCTGTTTTTT.

The chain recombines TRBV27 with TRBJ2-7; 9 bases align to TRBD1. The CDR3 has 14 residues. V lost 5 bases, J lost 5 bases, and 7 bases stayed unmatched. Germline V lookup: CDR1 MNHEY, CDR2 SMNVEV (reference sequence). CDR3 amino acids: CASSLRTGVHEQYF. The CDR3 DNA sequence: TGTGCCAGCAGTCTCAGGACAGGGGTCCACGAGCAGTACTTC.